The clone carrying this T cell receptor beta chain appeared many times. What it recognizes is unknown. This entry is derived from a study of Graves' ophthalmopathy and Graves' hyperthyroidism. General study points: A model of 13 signatures distinguished ophthalmopathy from stable hyperthyroidism at under 90% sensitivity and about 80% specificity. Prediction of ophthalmopathy progression reached roughly 64% sensitivity and around 72% specificity.

From RNA, the CDR3 regions of TCR beta chains were amplified and sequenced. The workflow started with a first-round RT-PCR run with HTBI primers and then moved on to a second-round multiplex PCR. TCRdb processed the multiplex PCR reads anew with MiXCR; each CDR3 protein has one entry. Here the sample spans 500,000 to 700,000 distinct CDR3 sequences, about 20% being singletons. None of the included patients had other autoimmune diseases, uncontrolled infections, pregnancy or lactation, as these led to exclusion. Fresh peripheral blood (over 9.5 ml) yielded the PBMCs. This clonotype was sampled from a woman aged 18-29 years with stable Graves' hyperthyroidism. Some clones in this sample may be carry-over from other donors' samples. Source material: peripheral blood.

CDR3 region: CASSSRGGAPGEQYF. CDR3 DNA sequence: TGTGCCAGCAGTAGTCGAGGGGGCGCCCCCGGGGAGCAGTACTTC. This sequence joins TRBV6-5 and TRBJ2-7, with 7 positions matching TRBD1. The V and J ends lost 5 bases and 7 bases, in that order; junction bases with no gene match: 14. Germline V CDR1 and CDR2: MNHEY, SVGAGI. The CDR3 runs 15 residues.